The sequence of this T cell receptor (beta chain) was determined in a study of T cells in Graves' hyperthyroidism and ophthalmopathy. Overall study results and limits: Most expanded thyroid clonotypes above 0.001 also appeared in blood. Ophthalmopathy and stable hyperthyroidism were told apart by a 13 V-J model.

Amplification targeted TCR beta CDR3 regions from RNA transcripts. The HTBI primer set served for first-round RT-PCR of the TCR CDR3. TCRdb fed the multiplex PCR reads into MiXCR, producing one record per CDR3 protein. The data show 500,000 to 650,000 distinct CDR3 sequences, with about 46% seen just once and about two fifths held by the top ten. Exclusion of a patient resulted from uncontrolled infection, other autoimmune disease, pregnancy or lactation. Diagnosis rested on symptoms, serum thyroxine and TRAb, thyroid ultrasound, and orbital computed tomography. Regarding this clonotype: Its antigen is not known.

The specimen was peripheral blood or thyroid tissue (not recorded which). The clonotype originates from an adult woman with Graves' disease, either hyperthyroidism or ophthalmopathy (not recorded which).

The CDR3 nucleotides are TGTGCCAGCAGGGTCGGACAGTCGGACACCTTC. Its protein product is CASRVGQSDTF. The V and J genes are TRBV2 and TRBJ1-2, with D tentatively TRBD1 (6 bases). This CDR3 spans 11 amino acids. The germline gives CDR1 SNHLY, CDR2 FYNNEI. Between the trimmed V and J ends, which lost 6 bases and 12 bases, there was a span of 14 bases.